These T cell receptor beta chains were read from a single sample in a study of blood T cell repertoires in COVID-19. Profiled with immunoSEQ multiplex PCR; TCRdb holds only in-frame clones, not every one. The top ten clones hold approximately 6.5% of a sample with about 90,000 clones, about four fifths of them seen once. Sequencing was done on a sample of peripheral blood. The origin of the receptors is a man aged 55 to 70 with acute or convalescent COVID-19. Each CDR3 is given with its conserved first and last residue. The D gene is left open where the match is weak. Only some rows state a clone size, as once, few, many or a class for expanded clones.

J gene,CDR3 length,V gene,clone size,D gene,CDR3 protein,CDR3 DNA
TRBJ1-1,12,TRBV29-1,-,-,CSVGHGGTEAFF,TGCAGCGTTGGTCATGGAGGCACTGAAGCTTTCTTT
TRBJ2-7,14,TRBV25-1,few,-,CASSEHGASHEQYF,TGTGCCAGCAGTGAACACGGAGCGTCCCACGAGCAGTACTTC
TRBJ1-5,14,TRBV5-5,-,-,CASSLVRVDQPQHF,TGTGCCAGCAGCTTGGTCAGGGTCGATCAGCCCCAGCATTTT
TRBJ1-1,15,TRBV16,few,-,CASSPRQTRFTEAFF,TGTGCCAGCAGCCCCAGACAGACCCGGTTCACTGAAGCTTTCTTT
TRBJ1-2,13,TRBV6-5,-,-,CASSPQGRRGYTF,TGTGCCAGCAGTCCCCAGGGAAGAAGGGGCTACACCTTC
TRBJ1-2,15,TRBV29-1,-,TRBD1,CSVEGGQGLVYGYTF,TGCAGCGTTGAAGGTGGACAGGGATTAGTCTATGGCTACACCTTC
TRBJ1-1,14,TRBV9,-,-,CASSAPARGTEAFF,TGTGCCAGCAGCGCTCCGGCCAGGGGCACTGAAGCTTTCTTT
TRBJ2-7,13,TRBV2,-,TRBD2,CASRAGDSYEQYF,TGTGCCAGCCGGGCGGGGGACTCCTACGAGCAGTACTTC
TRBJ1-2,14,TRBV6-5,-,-,CASSPTGIGYGYTF,TGTGCCAGCAGTCCAACAGGGATCGGCTATGGCTACACCTTC
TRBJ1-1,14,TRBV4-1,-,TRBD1,CASRPTGSVTEAFF,TGCGCCAGTCGACCGACAGGGTCGGTCACTGAAGCTTTCTTT
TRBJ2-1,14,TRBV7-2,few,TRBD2,CASSSSGPYNEQFF,TGTGCCAGCAGCTCTAGCGGGCCTTACAATGAGCAGTTCTTC
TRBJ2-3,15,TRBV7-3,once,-,CASSPSSLSTDTQYF,TGTGCCAGCAGCCCATCTAGCCTGAGCACAGATACGCAGTATTTT
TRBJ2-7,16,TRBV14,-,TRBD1,CASSQVTGGWSYEQYF,TGTGCCAGCAGCCAAGTTACAGGGGGGTGGTCCTACGAGCAGTACTTC
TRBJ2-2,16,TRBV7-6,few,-,CASSLYGRGYIGELFF,TGTGCCAGCAGCTTATATGGTAGGGGGTACATCGGGGAGCTGTTTTTT
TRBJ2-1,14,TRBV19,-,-,CASSIESGGNEQFF,TGTGCCAGTAGTATAGAGTCCGGGGGCAATGAGCAGTTCTTC
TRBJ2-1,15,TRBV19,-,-,CASSIGGGSYNEQFF,TGTGCCAGTAGTATCGGGGGTGGGTCCTACAATGAGCAGTTCTTC
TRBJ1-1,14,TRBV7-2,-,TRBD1,CASSPDRGRTEAFF,TGTGCCAGCAGCCCGGACAGGGGGCGTACTGAAGCTTTCTTT
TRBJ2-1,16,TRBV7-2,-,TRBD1,CASSLDRTGWVNEQFF,TGTGCCAGCAGCTTAGATCGGACAGGGTGGGTCAATGAGCAGTTCTTC
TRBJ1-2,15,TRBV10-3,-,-,CAITRTSQGINGYTF,TGTGCCATCACCCGAACCTCTCAGGGAATCAATGGCTACACCTTC
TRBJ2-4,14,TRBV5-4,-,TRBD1,CASSFGDRENIQYF,TGTGCCAGCAGCTTTGGGGACAGAGAAAACATTCAGTACTTC
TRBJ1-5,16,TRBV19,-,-,CASTSIKGLSNQPQHF,TGTGCCAGTACCTCTATTAAGGGACTAAGCAATCAGCCCCAGCATTTT
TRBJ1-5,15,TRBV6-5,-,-,CASRWTGSSNQPQHF,TGTGCCAGCAGATGGACTGGGTCTAGCAATCAGCCCCAGCATTTT
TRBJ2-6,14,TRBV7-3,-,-,CASSQNSGANVLTF,TGTGCCAGCAGCCAAAACTCTGGGGCCAACGTCCTGACTTTC
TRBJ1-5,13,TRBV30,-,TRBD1,CASSGQAGQPQHF,TGTGCCTCGAGTGGACAGGCGGGTCAGCCCCAGCATTTT
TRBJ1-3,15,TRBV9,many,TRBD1,CASSVQGASGNTIYF,TGTGCCAGCAGCGTACAGGGGGCTTCTGGAAACACCATATATTTT
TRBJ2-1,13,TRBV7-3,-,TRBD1,CASGQGLINEQFF,TGTGCCAGTGGACAGGGGTTAATCAATGAGCAGTTCTTC
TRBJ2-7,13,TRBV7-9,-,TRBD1,CASRPGTGGEQYF,TGTGCCAGCAGACCCGGGACAGGGGGCGAGCAGTACTTC
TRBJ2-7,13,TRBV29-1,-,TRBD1,CSVEEDRGWGQYF,TGCAGCGTTGAAGAGGACAGGGGCTGGGGGCAGTACTTC
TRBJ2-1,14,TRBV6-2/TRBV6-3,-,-,CASSYQGVYNEQFF,TGTGCCAGCAGTTACCAGGGCGTCTACAATGAGCAGTTCTTC
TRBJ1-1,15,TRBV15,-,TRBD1,CATSRDTGGADEAFF,TGTGCCACCAGCAGAGACACAGGGGGCGCCGATGAAGCTTTCTTT
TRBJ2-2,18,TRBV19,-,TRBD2,CASSTYSGGTANTGELFF,TGTGCCAGTAGTACCTATAGCGGGGGCACTGCGAACACCGGGGAGCTGTTTTTT
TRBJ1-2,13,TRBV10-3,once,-,CAISERTDYGYTF,TGTGCCATCAGTGAGCGGACAGACTATGGCTACACCTTC
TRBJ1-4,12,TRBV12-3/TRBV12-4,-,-,CASSLGYEKLFF,TGTGCCAGCAGTTTGGGCTACGAAAAACTGTTTTTT
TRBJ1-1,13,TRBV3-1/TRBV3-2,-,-,CASTQNMNTEAFF,TGTGCCAGCACCCAGAACATGAACACTGAAGCTTTCTTT
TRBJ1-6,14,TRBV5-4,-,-,CASSSSGIGSPLHF,TGTGCCAGCAGCAGCAGCGGCATTGGGTCACCCCTCCACTTT
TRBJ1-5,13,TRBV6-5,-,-,CASSYSGNSPQHF,TGTGCCAGCAGTTACTCGGGCAATTCGCCCCAGCATTTT
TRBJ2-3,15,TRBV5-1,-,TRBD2,CASEASGGGTDTQYF,TGCGCCAGCGAAGCTAGCGGGGGAGGCACAGATACGCAGTATTTT